This T cell receptor beta chain was captured by sequencing in a study of neurological immune-mediated disorders. Findings of the study overall: The multiple sclerosis repertoire cluster was not associated with any clinical or MRI feature, with the authors stating that larger cohorts are needed. None of the CDR3 amino acid sequences in expanded clones turned up in more than one subject, which points to private repertoires in all groups. In HTLV-1-associated myelopathy, TCR clonal expansion was greatest, whereas multiple sclerosis had the least, falling below healthy controls.

This clonotype was found many times. The antigen is undetermined. TCRdb analysed the 5' RACE reads with MiXCR anew, one entry per CDR3 protein. The data hold 120,000 or so distinct CDR3 sequences, with more than 2.5% observed a single time. Unsorted libraries were prepared from 2 million PBMCs that had been stored at -80 C. Trimming took off 5 bases at V and 10 bases at J, with 20 bases between the two ends. This CDR3 has 15 amino acids. Germline lookup yields CDR1 MNHEY and CDR2 SMNVEV (reference sequence). J is TRBJ1-4 and V is TRBV27; no clear D. The sequence was obtained from a woman in her twenties or thirties with multiple sclerosis. The sequenced sample consisted of PBMCs. CDR3 DNA: TGTGCCAGCAGTCCCAGGTGGGGAGGACTTGGAAAACTGTTTTTT. This gives the protein CASSPRWGGLGKLFF.